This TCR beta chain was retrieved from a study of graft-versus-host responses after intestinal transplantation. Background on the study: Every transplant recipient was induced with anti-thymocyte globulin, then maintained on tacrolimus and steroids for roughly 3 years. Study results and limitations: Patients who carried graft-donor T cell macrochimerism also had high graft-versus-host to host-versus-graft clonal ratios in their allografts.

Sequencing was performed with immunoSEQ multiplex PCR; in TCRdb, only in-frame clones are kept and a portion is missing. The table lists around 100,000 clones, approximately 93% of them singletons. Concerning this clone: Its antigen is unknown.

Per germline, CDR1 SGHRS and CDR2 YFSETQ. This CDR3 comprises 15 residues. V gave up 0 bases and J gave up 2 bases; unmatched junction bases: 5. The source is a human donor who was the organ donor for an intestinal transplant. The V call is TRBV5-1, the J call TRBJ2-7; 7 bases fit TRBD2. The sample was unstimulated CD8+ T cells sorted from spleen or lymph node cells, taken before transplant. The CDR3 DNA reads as TGCGCCAGCAGCTTGGACCCCGGGGGGACCTACGAGCAGTACTTC. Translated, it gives CASSLDPGGTYEQYF.